What follows are 24 T cell receptor beta chains derived from one specimen sequenced in a study of breast tumors, draining lymph nodes, adjacent tissues. Using its own MiXCR run on the multiplex PCR reads, TCRdb lists one record per CDR3 protein. In the table there are over 150,000 distinct CDR3 sequences, approximately 30% of which are singletons. The lymph nodes were axillary draining lymph nodes from breast cancer patients. Input material: axillary lymph node tissue. The origin of the receptors is a female donor with breast cancer. Some clones in this sample may be carry-over from other donors' samples.

The chain uses TRBV4-3 and TRBJ2-5; 7 positions match TRBD1. The germline CDR1 and CDR2 sequences are LGHNA and YSLEER. The CDR3 sequence is 16 residues long. The ends lost 0 bases at V and 4 bases at J; junction bases unmatched: 8. This CDR3 is CASSQDLGGGGETQYF. The CDR3 DNA follows: TGCGCCAGCAGCCAAGATCTAGGGGGCGGAGGAGAGACCCAGTACTTC.

A few counts support this clonotype. This chain links TRBV5-1 with TRBJ2-7; no clear D gene. The CDR3 has 10 residues. CDR1 and CDR2 (germline): SGHRS, YFSETQ. Trimming pared 4 bases from V and 12 bases from J, leaving 11 bases between. CDR3 loop: CASSPRRRYF. In DNA, the CDR3 is TGCGCCAGCAGCCCCCGTCGGAGGTACTTC.

There are many counts of this clonotype. The chain combines TRBV7-8 with TRBJ2-1, with 15 positions matching TRBD2. The CDR3 has 15 residues. V shed 6 bases, J shed 6 bases, and the junction held 3 bases outside the gene matches. CDR1 is SGHVS, CDR2 FQNEAQ, per germline. The CDR3 is CASSKGLAGGNEQFF. Written as DNA, the CDR3 is TGTGCCAGCAGTAAGGGACTAGCGGGGGGCAATGAGCAGTTCTTC.

With regard to this clonotype: This likely comes from a read error, as the CDR3 has no conserved phenylalanine or tryptophan at its end. No DNA is shown, since the ends of the CDR3 on it are uncertain; the CDR3 is the one TCRdb lists. This sequence joins TRBV5-1 and TRBJ2-2; the table calls TRBD2, which could not be checked here. The CDR3 adds up to 21 amino acids, both ends counted. Germline V CDR1 and CDR2: SGHRS, YFSETQ. CDR3 residues: CASSLAGWTSGTYSNTGERMS.

The gene calls are TRBV20-1 and TRBJ2-5; 11 bases are a match to TRBD2. The V gene end was trimmed by 1 base and the J gene end by 2 bases; junction bases not matched to a gene: 6. The CDR3 extends over 16 amino acids. Looked up from germline, CDR1 is DFQATT and CDR2 is SNEGSKA (reference sequence). DNA of the CDR3: TGCAGTGCTAGAGCGGTGGGACTAGCGGTGCAAGAGACCCAGTACTTC. Its translation is CSARAVGLAVQETQYF.

This clonotype came up many times. The V and J genes are TRBV9 and TRBJ1-2, with TRBD1 matching over 9 bases. V lost 3 bases, J lost 5 bases, and 8 bases stayed unmatched. There are 15 residues in the CDR3. The germline gives CDR1 SGDLS, CDR2 YYNGEE. The CDR3 sequence is CASSAPSQGAYGYTF. In DNA form, the CDR3 reads TGTGCCAGCAGCGCCCCTTCACAGGGGGCGTATGGCTACACCTTC.

In this sample, this clonotype turned up a few times. The rearrangement uses TRBV30 and TRBJ2-4; D could derive from TRBD1 or TRBD2 (6 bases each). Trimming took 0 bases from V and 0 from J, leaving 12 bases between them. CDR1 and CDR2 (germline): GTSNPN, SVGIG (reference sequence). This CDR3 comprises 16 residues. The CDR3 reads CAWSVTGRGAKNIQYF. The CDR3, as DNA: TGTGCCTGGAGTGTAACAGGGCGGGGAGCCAAAAACATTCAGTACTTC. Full variable domain (missing parts from reference TRBV30 and TRBJ2-4): SQTIHQWPATLVQPVGSPLSLECTVEGTSNPNLYWYRQAAGRGLQLLFYSVGIGQISSEVPQNLSASRPQDRQFILSSKKLLLSDSGFYLCAWSVTGRGAKNIQYFGAGTRLSVL.

This clonotype was seen repeatedly, ten times or more. The rearrangement joins TRBV5-1 to TRBJ2-5, with 14 bases aligning to TRBD2. CDR3 size: 17 residues. V trimming: 4 bases; J trimming: 2 bases; junction bases outside the gene matches: 7. Germline V lookup: CDR1 SGHRS, CDR2 YFSETQ. The CDR3 DNA follows: TGCGCCAGCAGCATAGGGACTAGCGGGGGACCACAAGAGACCCAGTACTTC. Protein: CASSIGTSGGPQETQYF. Drawing the rest from reference TRBV5-1 and TRBJ2-5, the complete variable domain is KAGVTQTPRYLIKTRGQQVTLSCSPISGHRSVSWYQQTPGQGLQFLFEYFSETQRNKGNFPGRFSGRQFSNSRSEMNVSTLELGDSALYLCASSIGTSGGPQETQYFGPGTRLLVL.

This chain connects TRBV2 to TRBJ2-1; no clear D. V lost 6 bases, J lost 8 bases, and 11 bases lay in between. The CDR3 runs to 12 residues. The germline gives CDR1 SNHLY, CDR2 FYNNEI. CDR3 residues: CASRGAMDEQFF. CDR3 in DNA: TGTGCCAGCAGGGGTGCTATGGATGAGCAGTTCTTC. The full variable domain, completed using reference TRBV2 and TRBJ2-1, is EPEVTQTPSHQVTQMGQEVILRCVPISNHLYFYWYRQILGQKVEFLVSFYNNEISEKSEIFDDQFSVERPDGSNFTLKIRSTKLEDSAMYFCASRGAMDEQFFGPGTRLTVL.

The V and J genes are TRBV5-5 and TRBJ1-4, with D possibly being TRBD1 (6 bases). The CDR3 runs 16 residues. V dropped 4 bases and J dropped 0 bases, with 13 bases sitting between them. Germline lookup yields CDR1 SGHKS and CDR2 YYEKEE (reference sequence). The CDR3 DNA reads TGTGCCAGCAGCGTCACTCGGACAGCAACTAATGAAAAACTGTTTTTT. Residues: CASSVTRTATNEKLFF.

The CDR3 spells CASSPRDTVKNTGELFF. CDR3 nucleotides: TGCGCCAGCAGCCCCAGGGACACCGTAAAGAACACCGGGGAGCTGTTTTTT. V and J are TRBV5-1 and TRBJ2-2; perhaps TRBD1 as D (6 bases). V was cut by 4 bases and J by 1 base, with 17 bases left in between. Germline loops: CDR1 SGHRS, CDR2 YFSETQ. This CDR3 is 17 amino acids long.

This rearrangement joins TRBV2 to TRBJ2-7; 11 bases agree with TRBD1. After removal of 2 bases from V and 3 bases from J, the junction contained 3 bases not matched to a gene. The CDR3 consists of 15 residues. The germline CDR1 and CDR2 sequences are SNHLY and FYNNEI. The CDR3 sequence is CASSESGTGGYEQYF. DNA of the CDR3: TGTGCCAGCAGTGAATCGGGGACAGGGGGCTACGAGCAGTACTTC. The whole variable domain, filled in from reference TRBV2 and TRBJ2-7, reads EPEVTQTPSHQVTQMGQEVILRCVPISNHLYFYWYRQILGQKVEFLVSFYNNEISEKSEIFDDQFSVERPDGSNFTLKIRSTKLEDSAMYFCASSESGTGGYEQYFGPGTRLTVT.

The table lists this clonotype with a count of one. The chain joins TRBV29-1 to TRBJ1-4; TRBD1 agrees at 8 bases. The V and J ends lost 0 bases and 7 bases, in that order; junction bases with no gene match: 7. Germline V lookup: CDR1 SQVTM, CDR2 ANQGSEA. The CDR3 runs 15 residues. The CDR3 region is CSVEEGYGTGEKLFF. In nucleotides, the CDR3 is TGCAGCGTTGAAGAAGGGTACGGGACAGGTGAAAAACTGTTTTTT.

On this clonotype: A read error may explain this, as a much larger clone is one base away. The chain links TRBV3-1 to TRBJ2-1; possible D gene TRBD2, 5 bases. The germline gives CDR1 LGHDT, CDR2 YNNKEL (reference sequence). V lost 4 bases and J 0 bases, leaving 13 bases between the germline ends. This CDR3 has 16 residues. CDR3 sequence: CASSPHIGNSYNEQFF. Here the CDR3 DNA reads TGTGCCAGCAGCCCTCATATCGGGAACTCCTACAATGAGCAGTTCTTC.

On this clonotype itself: One end of the junction varies from germline; a read error may be responsible. V usage is TRBV2 and J usage is TRBJ1-4; no reliable D call. The CDR3 has 14 amino acids. The germline V gene encodes CDR1 SNHLY and CDR2 FYNNEI. CDR3 nucleotide sequence: TGTGCCGGCAGTGAACTTCAGACCCCCGAAAGACTGTTTTTT. Translating gives CAGSELQTPERLFF.

This clonotype appeared many times. The CDR3 here is CASSLTSGSLNEQFF. The CDR3 DNA reads TGTGCCAGCAGCTTAACTAGCGGGAGCCTCAATGAGCAGTTCTTC. The genes are TRBV7-8 and TRBJ2-1; 11 bases are shared with TRBD2. The germline CDR1 and CDR2 sequences are SGHVS and FQNEAQ. The length of the CDR3 is 15 residues. J gave up 6 bases and V 2 bases, and 3 bases lay outside the gene matches.

The chain employs TRBV24-1 and TRBJ2-1, with 13 bases lining up with TRBD2. V shed 5 bases and J 4 bases; nucleotides not matched to a gene: 7. CDR3 length equals 17 residues. Per the germline V gene, CDR1 is KGHDR and CDR2 is SFDVKD. The CDR3 bases are TGTGCCACCAGTGTTGGCACTAGCGGGAGGGGGTACAATGAGCAGTTCTTC. As protein: CATSVGTSGRGYNEQFF.

J is TRBJ2-3 and V is TRBV5-8, with D possibly called TRBD1 or TRBD2 (5 bases each). CDR3 length equals 15 residues. CDR1 is SGHTS and CDR2 is YDEGEE in the germline V gene. With 0 bases removed from V and 5 bases from J, the gap between germline ends came to 13 bases. Here the CDR3 reads CASSLGGPAVDTQYF. The CDR3 DNA is TGTGCCAGCAGCTTGGGGGGACCAGCGGTAGATACGCAGTATTTT.

V usage is TRBV6-2 or TRBV6-3 and J usage is TRBJ1-5; 7 bases agree with TRBD1. Looked up from germline, CDR1 is MNHEY and CDR2 is SVGEGT. CDR3 length: 15 amino acids. The junction had 12 bases not matched to a gene; V was cut back by 6 bases and J by 7 bases. The CDR3 nucleotides read TGTGCCAGCAGGTGGTTTGACAGGGAGGGGCAGCCCCAGCATTTT. It yields the protein CASRWFDREGQPQHF.

This clonotype was seen ten or more times. The chain couples TRBV18 to TRBJ2-7; D possibly matches TRBD1 or TRBD2 (5 bases each). V dropped 6 bases and J dropped 3 bases, with 18 bases sitting between them. CDR3 length equals 15 residues. Germline V gene sequence: CDR1 KGHSH, CDR2 LQKENI. In DNA form, the CDR3 reads TGTGCCAGCTCCCCGCCGGGACGTGGGGTCTACGAGCAGTACTTC. This translates into CASSPPGRGVYEQYF.

Many counts were recorded for this clonotype. V and J are TRBV10-3 and TRBJ2-7, with 9 bases that match TRBD2. This CDR3 comprises 12 residues. V dropped 9 bases and J dropped 7; count of bases not matched to a gene: 7. Germline lookup yields CDR1 ENHRY and CDR2 SYGVKD. The CDR3 reads CAISSGSGEQYF. DNA of the CDR3: TGTGCCATTAGTAGCGGGAGTGGTGAGCAGTACTTC.

This sequence joins TRBV12-3 or TRBV12-4 and TRBJ1-2, with D possibly matching TRBD1 (5 bases). The CDR3 has 13 amino acids. The V end was cut by 2 bases, the J end by 12 bases, with 16 bases between. CDR3 region: CASSLRGTSGNTF. The CDR3 coding sequence is TGTGCCAGCAGTTTACGCGGGACCTCTGGAAACACCTTC.

This clonotype has a handful of counts. Since a much larger clone is just one base distant, this may be a read error. The rearrangement links TRBV20-1 to TRBJ2-7; a weak D match, TRBD1 (5 bases). V was clipped by 3 bases and J by 6 bases, with 18 bases between them. The CDR3 length is 14 residues. CDR1 DFQATT and CDR2 SNEGSKA come from the germline V gene (reference sequence). The CDR3 region is CSASERQGDPEQYF. The CDR3 bases are TGCAGTGCTAGTGAGAGGCAGGGTGATCCCGAGCAGTACTTC.

This chain joins TRBV29-1 and TRBJ2-3; perhaps TRBD1 as D (6 bases). Germline V CDR1 and CDR2: SQVTM, ANQGSEA. CDR3 length equals 13 residues. Trimming left V 3 bases short and J 3 bases short, with 10 bases between. CDR3 nucleotides: TGCAGCGTTGACAGTCAGGGGACAGATACGCAGTATTTT. Amino acid sequence: CSVDSQGTDTQYF.